The rows below give T cell receptor beta chains drawn from one sample of a study of T cell repertoires in cytomegalovirus infection. TCRdb processed the reads anew with MiXCR; each CDR3 protein has one entry. There are 600,000 to 800,000 distinct CDR3 sequences in the sample; approximately 24% occur only once, and roughly 8% lies in the top ten. The sequenced sample was CD8+ T cells from PBMCs. The receptors were sampled from a human donor in good health (CMV status not recorded). Some clones in this sample may be carry-over from other donors' samples. Each CDR3 is given with its conserved first and last residue. The D gene is left open where the match is weak. Expanded clones get a size class; other rows say once, few or many, or leave the size out.

CDR3 protein: CASSQGVRTEAFF
CDR3 DNA: TGCGCCAGCAGCCAAGGGGTGAGGACTGAAGCTTTCTTT
J gene: TRBJ1-1
D gene: NA
clone size: NA
V gene: TRBV4-3

CDR3 protein: CSVRTTGTDYNEQFF
CDR3 DNA: TGCAGCGTGCGAACGACAGGGACTGACTACAATGAGCAGTTCTTC
J gene: TRBJ2-1
D gene: NA
clone size: NA
V gene: TRBV29-1

CDR3 protein: CASPSGALLETQYF
CDR3 DNA: TGTGCCAGCCCTTCGGGGGCCCTACTAGAGACCCAGTACTTC
J gene: TRBJ2-5
D gene: NA
clone size: NA
V gene: TRBV7-9

CDR3 protein: CASSPVLGGGELFF
CDR3 DNA: TGTGCCAGCAGCCCGGTCCTTGGTGGCGGGGAGCTGTTTTTT
J gene: TRBJ2-2
D gene: NA
clone size: few
V gene: TRBV5-3

CDR3 protein: CASSPEGRRTEAFF
CDR3 DNA: TGTGCCAGCAGCCCAGAAGGGAGACGGACTGAAGCTTTCTTT
J gene: TRBJ1-1
D gene: NA
clone size: NA
V gene: TRBV13

CDR3 protein: CASSLGPDYNEQFF
CDR3 DNA: TGTGCCAGCAGCCTCGGACCCGATTACAATGAGCAGTTCTTC
J gene: TRBJ2-1
D gene: NA
clone size: NA
V gene: TRBV7-3

CDR3 protein: CASSQVRDRANEQYF
CDR3 DNA: TGTGCCAGCAGCCAAGTGCGGGACAGGGCGAACGAGCAGTACTTC
J gene: TRBJ2-7
D gene: TRBD1
clone size: NA
V gene: TRBV14

CDR3 protein: CASSYFAGGAEKLFF
CDR3 DNA: TGTGCCAGCAGTTATTTCGCAGGCGGCGCGGAAAAACTGTTTTTT
J gene: TRBJ1-4
D gene: NA
clone size: few
V gene: TRBV6-2/TRBV6-3

CDR3 protein: CAREAYNEQFF
CDR3 DNA: TGTGCTAGGGAGGCCTACAATGAGCAGTTCTTC
J gene: TRBJ2-1
D gene: NA
clone size: NA
V gene: TRBV7-1

CDR3 protein: CASSQVSVLSSYNEQFF
CDR3 DNA: TGTGCCAGCAGCCAAGTCAGTGTCCTGAGCTCCTACAATGAGCAGTTCTTC
J gene: TRBJ2-1
D gene: NA
clone size: many
V gene: TRBV4-2

CDR3 protein: CASSPQELVYNEQFF
CDR3 DNA: TGCGCCAGCAGCCCTCAGGAGCTGGTCTACAATGAGCAGTTCTTC
J gene: TRBJ2-1
D gene: NA
clone size: NA
V gene: TRBV4-1

CDR3 protein: CASGGGPLNTEAFF
CDR3 DNA: TGTGCCAGCGGCGGGGGGCCCTTGAACACTGAAGCTTTCTTT
J gene: TRBJ1-1
D gene: NA
clone size: few
V gene: TRBV7-9